Below, 28 T cell receptor beta chains from the same sample are listed, as sequenced in a study of blood T cells in healthy people across ages. Then a second PCR, running roughly 7 to 11 cycles, was carried out with a sample-barcoded 5' primer and a J-beta primer mix. TCRdb re-called the 5' RACE reads with MiXCR, one entry per CDR3 protein. Among around 500,000 distinct CDR3 sequences listed, about 28% were seen once. The data were also submitted as part of a second study, on T cells of mothers and their children.

Sequenced input: blood. These receptors originate from a boy aged 2-9 years in good health.

This clonotype was observed a handful of times. The chain links TRBV20-1 to TRBJ1-2, with D unclear. The CDR3 sequence is 12 residues long. Trimming took off 0 bases at V and 7 bases at J, with 9 bases between the two ends. Germline V gene sequence: CDR1 DFQATT, CDR2 SNEGSKA (reference sequence). CDR3 coding DNA: TGCAGTGCTAGAGATAGGGTTCTTGGCTACACCTTC. Encoded protein: CSARDRVLGYTF.

This clonotype was counted at least ten times. The J gene is TRBJ2-4, the V gene TRBV7-9; 14 nucleotides line up with TRBD2. The CDR3 has 19 amino acids. The germline V gene encodes CDR1 SEHNR and CDR2 FQNEAQ (reference sequence). V dropped 5 bases and J dropped 0; count of bases not matched to a gene: 9. CDR3 protein: CASSRATSGGAGAKNIQYF. CDR3 in DNA: TGTGCCAGCAGCCGAGCGACTAGCGGGGGGGCCGGAGCCAAAAACATTCAGTACTTC.

The J gene is TRBJ2-4, the V gene TRBV15; 7 bases map to TRBD2. This CDR3 region has 16 residues. Germline CDR1 and CDR2: LNHNV and YYDKDF (reference sequence). After removal of 1 base from V and 10 bases from J, the junction contained 13 bases not matched to a gene. CDR3 protein: CATSRGSPGLITIQYF. CDR3 DNA sequence: TGTGCCACCAGCAGAGGTTCCCCGGGACTAATCACTATTCAGTACTTC.

This sequence joins TRBV7-8 and TRBJ2-1, with TRBD1 matching over 12 bases. The CDR3 has 16 amino acids. The J segment lost 4 bases and the V segment lost 1 base, leaving 2 bases of the junction unmatched. Germline V gene data show CDR1 as SGHVS and CDR2 as FQNEAQ. The CDR3 sequence is CASSLGDRGLYNEQFF. CDR3 DNA: TGTGCCAGCAGCTTAGGGGACAGGGGGCTGTACAATGAGCAGTTCTTC.

The genes are TRBV5-1 and TRBJ2-3, with a weak D call TRBD2 (5 bases). This CDR3 is built from 17 residues. Looked up from germline, CDR1 is SGHRS and CDR2 is YFSETQ. Trimming shortened V by 0 bases and J by 4 bases, and 18 bases separated the two germline ends. CDR3 DNA sequence: TGCGCCAGCAGCTTGGATATATCTAGCTCCGAACCAGATACGCAGTATTTT. As protein: CASSLDISSSEPDTQYF.

DNA of the CDR3: TGTGCCAGCAGCCCAGTCCGGGGAAAGTATTACGACGAGCAGTACTTC. As protein: CASSPVRGKYYDEQYF. This chain uses TRBV11-2 with TRBJ2-7, with a possible D match to TRBD2 (5 bases). V was trimmed by 5 bases and J by 5 bases, leaving 22 bases between them. Germline loops: CDR1 SGHAT, CDR2 FQNNGV. This CDR3 spans 16 amino acids.

In its sample, this clonotype was seen a few times. The chain joins TRBV4-2 to TRBJ2-3; a possible D gene is TRBD2 (7 bases). In germline, CDR1 is LGHNA, CDR2 YNFKEQ. V dropped 0 bases and J dropped 5 bases, with 15 bases sitting between them. The CDR3 runs 16 residues. The CDR3 reads CASSQDPGGSLDTQYF. In nucleotides, the CDR3 is TGTGCCAGCAGCCAAGATCCGGGGGGCTCACTAGATACGCAGTATTTT.

This clonotype was seen a handful of times. The V call is TRBV20-1, the J call TRBJ2-7; D remains ambiguous. The CDR3 has 14 residues. The germline V and J ends were trimmed by 0 bases and 3 bases, with 12 bases remaining between them. The germline gives CDR1 DFQATT, CDR2 SNEGSKA (reference sequence). The CDR3 region is CSARDQAVSYEQYF. CDR3 nucleotides: TGCAGTGCTAGAGATCAGGCGGTAAGCTACGAGCAGTACTTC.

V gene TRBV7-9 combines with J gene TRBJ2-4; D not resolved. Per germline, CDR1 SEHNR and CDR2 FQNEAQ (reference sequence). The CDR3 has 14 residues. Trimming removed 0 bases from V and 2 bases from J, with 5 bases in between. The CDR3 loop is CASSLAETKNIQYF. The DNA of the CDR3 is TGTGCCAGCAGCTTAGCCGAAACCAAAAACATTCAGTACTTC. Filled out from reference TRBV7-9 and TRBJ2-4, the complete variable domain reads DTGVSQNPRHKITKRGQNVTFRCDPISEHNRLYWYRQTLGQGPEFLTYFQNEAQLEKSRLLSDRFSAERPKGSFSTLEIQRTEQGDSAMYLCASSLAETKNIQYFGAGTRLSVL.

V gene TRBV7-2 combines with J gene TRBJ1-4; D possibly corresponds to TRBD1 (6 bases). The CDR3 extends over 15 amino acids. The V end was cut by 4 bases, the J end by 4 bases, with 13 bases between. Germline values: CDR1 SGHTA, CDR2 FQGNSA. CDR3 amino acids: CASSSIGGFNEKLFF. DNA of the CDR3: TGTGCCAGCAGCTCGATAGGGGGATTTAATGAAAAACTGTTTTTT.

V gene TRBV2 combines with J gene TRBJ1-2; D gene ambiguous. The germline V and J ends were trimmed by 6 bases and 0 bases, with 14 bases remaining between them. The CDR3 consists of 15 residues. Germline CDR1 is SNHLY and CDR2 is FYNNEI. In nucleotides, the CDR3 is TGTGCCAGCAGCCCAGGAGGCCCACCTAACTATGGCTACACCTTC. It codes for CASSPGGPPNYGYTF.

There are a few counts of this clonotype. This chain's CDR3 is CAITQSREGTQYF. The CDR3 DNA reads TGTGCCATCACCCAGAGCCGCGAGGGGACCCAGTACTTC. The V call is TRBV10-3, the J call TRBJ2-5; perhaps TRBD2 as D (5 bases). CDR1 is ENHRY, CDR2 SYGVKD, per germline. V was shortened by 7 bases and J by 7 bases, with 16 bases between the two germline ends. The CDR3 loop spans 13 amino acids.

In the case of this clonotype: Compared with germline, one end of the junction differs, possibly owing to a read error. The J gene is TRBJ2-1, the V gene TRBV7-7; 10 bases map to TRBD2. The germline V gene has CDR1 SSHAT and CDR2 FNYEAQ (reference sequence). The CDR3 is 19 residues long. The chain's CDR3 is CASSLVPPQERGGRDEQFF. CDR3 in DNA: TGTGCTAGCAGCTTAGTCCCCCCACAGGAGCGGGGGGGCCGGGATGAGCAGTTCTTC.

This clonotype was picked up one time. The rearrangement uses TRBV6-4 and TRBJ1-4; 10 bases match TRBD1. Per germline, CDR1 MRHNA and CDR2 SNTAGT. V trimming: 6 bases; J trimming: 8 bases; junction bases outside the gene matches: 9. This CDR3 is 15 amino acids long. The CDR3 DNA sequence: TGTGCCAGCAGCCCTAGGGACAGGGGTCACGAAAAACTGTTTTTT. It translates to CASSPRDRGHEKLFF.

This CDR3 reads CASSWTSEYNEQFF. In nucleotides, the CDR3 is TGTGCCAGCAGCTGGACTAGCGAGTACAATGAGCAGTTCTTC. The chain links TRBV3-1 to TRBJ2-1, with 9 bases fitting TRBD2. The germline V gene encodes CDR1 LGHDT and CDR2 YNNKEL (reference sequence). The J segment lost 4 bases and the V segment lost 5 bases, leaving 3 bases of the junction unmatched. The CDR3 loop spans 14 amino acids.

This clonotype was seen a few times. The V call is TRBV12-3 or TRBV12-4, the J call TRBJ1-4; D remains unclear. CDR3 size: 15 residues. Between the trimmed V and J ends, which lost 6 bases and 10 bases, there was a span of 21 bases. This CDR3 reads CASSLTGSERGKLFF. The CDR3 bases are TGTGCCAGCAGCCTTACCGGGTCGGAACGCGGAAAACTGTTTTTT.

The chain combines TRBV5-1 with TRBJ2-2; D remains unclear. Germline lookup yields CDR1 SGHRS and CDR2 YFSETQ. Trimming removed 1 base at V and 0 bases at J, with 19 bases between. The CDR3 is 19 residues long. DNA for the CDR3: TGCGCCAGCAGCTTGCCGGACGGTCTGCAATACTCGAACACCGGGGAGCTGTTTTTT. This gives the protein CASSLPDGLQYSNTGELFF.

V and J are TRBV5-5 and TRBJ1-2; D is possibly TRBD1 (5 bases). Germline V lookup: CDR1 SGHKS, CDR2 YYEKEE (reference sequence). Trimming stripped 5 bases from V and 3 bases from J, with 17 bases between. CDR3 size: 15 residues. CDR3 residues: CASRTNRIPDYGYTF. As DNA, the CDR3 is TGTGCCAGCAGAACTAACAGGATTCCCGACTATGGCTACACCTTC. Full variable domain (missing parts from reference TRBV5-5 and TRBJ1-2): DAGVTQSPTHLIKTRGQQVTLRCSPISGHKSVSWYQQVLGQGPQFIFQYYEKEERGRGNFPDRFSARQFPNYSSELNVNALLLGDSALYLCASRTNRIPDYGYTFGSGTRLTVV.

The chain couples TRBV2 to TRBJ2-7; 10 bases map to TRBD2. The CDR3 extends over 14 amino acids. V lost 4 bases, J lost 2 bases, and 2 bases stayed unmatched. Germline CDR1 SNHLY, CDR2 FYNNEI. This CDR3 is CASSGLAGTYEQYF. The CDR3, as DNA: TGTGCCAGCAGTGGACTAGCGGGTACCTACGAGCAGTACTTC.

This clonotype was detected a few times. V is TRBV12-3 or TRBV12-4 and J is TRBJ2-2, with 8 bases that match TRBD1. V lost 5 bases, J lost 6 bases, and 2 bases stayed unmatched. The CDR3 has 13 amino acids. The CDR3 sequence is CASSPGQAGELFF. DNA of the CDR3: TGTGCCAGCAGTCCGGGACAGGCCGGGGAGCTGTTTTTT.

There are a few counts of this clonotype. This chain joins TRBV7-9 and TRBJ2-1, with a possible D match to TRBD2 (7 bases). V was trimmed by 6 bases and J by 7 bases, leaving 16 bases between them. Germline V gene sequence: CDR1 SEHNR, CDR2 FQNEAQ (reference sequence). The CDR3 totals 14 residues. CDR3 sequence: CASSRGGPKNEQFF. In DNA form, the CDR3 reads TGTGCCAGCAGTAGGGGGGGGCCGAAGAATGAGCAGTTCTTC.

The V call is TRBV5-1, the J call TRBJ1-4; 7 bases agree with TRBD1. The germline V gene has CDR1 SGHRS and CDR2 YFSETQ. Trimming cost V 3 bases and J 8 bases; bases outside gene matches: 7. CDR3 length: 14 amino acids. The CDR3 here is CASSSRQGGEKLFF. The CDR3 DNA reads as TGCGCCAGCAGCTCTAGACAGGGCGGGGAAAAACTGTTTTTT.

This clonotype showed up just a few times. The rearrangement joins TRBV30 to TRBJ1-4; D possibly corresponds to TRBD1 (6 bases). The germline gives CDR1 GTSNPN, CDR2 SVGIG (reference sequence). V shed 5 bases and J shed 6 bases, with 25 bases lying between them. The CDR3 length is 17 residues. CDR3 loop: CAWGPVGAQGQDEKLFF. CDR3 DNA sequence: TGTGCCTGGGGGCCGGTGGGGGCACAGGGTCAGGATGAAAAACTGTTTTTT. The whole variable domain, filled in from reference TRBV30 and TRBJ1-4, reads SQTIHQWPATLVQPVGSPLSLECTVEGTSNPNLYWYRQAAGRGLQLLFYSVGIGQISSEVPQNLSASRPQDRQFILSSKKLLLSDSGFYLCAWGPVGAQGQDEKLFFGSGTQLSVL.

V is TRBV6-1 and J is TRBJ1-4; possibly TRBD1 for D (6 bases). Trimming removed 5 bases at V and 0 bases at J, with 13 bases between. This CDR3 region has 16 residues. The V gene's germline CDR1 is MNHNS and CDR2 SASEGT. In DNA, the CDR3 is TGTGCCAGCAGTCCTCGGACAGTGGCAACTAATGAAAAACTGTTTTTT. It yields the protein CASSPRTVATNEKLFF.

With respect to this clonotype: The junction differs from germline at one of its ends, possibly a read error. The V gene is TRBV20-1, the J gene TRBJ2-1; no definite D call. CDR3 length: 10 residues. Germline V CDR1 and CDR2: DFQATT, SNEGSKA (reference sequence). DNA for the CDR3: TGCAGTGCCAGCGCTAGTGATCCGATCTTC. Protein: CSASASDPIF.

The rearrangement uses TRBV9 and TRBJ2-3; TRBD2 agrees at 9 bases. CDR3 size: 15 residues. V lost 1 base, J lost 4 bases, and 4 bases stayed unmatched. Germline V CDR1 and CDR2: SGDLS, YYNGEE. The DNA for the CDR3 is TGTGCCAGCAGCGTATCGGCGGGGGGGGCAGATACGCAGTATTTT. It specifies CASSVSAGGADTQYF. Complete variable domain (other parts from reference TRBV9 and TRBJ2-3): DSGVTQTPKHLITATGQRVTLRCSPRSGDLSVYWYQQSLDQGLQFLIQYYNGEERAKGNILERFSAQQFPDLHSELNLSSLELGDSALYFCASSVSAGGADTQYFGPGTRLTVL.

Only a few counts were recorded for this clonotype. The chain carries TRBV27 and TRBJ2-3, with 11 bases that match TRBD2. Unmatched junction bases numbered 8, after V lost 4 bases and J lost 2 bases. Per the germline V gene, CDR1 is MNHEY and CDR2 is SMNVEV (reference sequence). This CDR3 comprises 17 residues. CDR3 DNA: TGTGCCAGCAGTTCGCCCCGACTAGCGGGACTCACAGATACGCAGTATTTT. Residues: CASSSPRLAGLTDTQYF.

This clonotype was observed many times. The chain combines TRBV30 with TRBJ2-7, with D hard to call. Germline CDR1 and CDR2: GTSNPN and SVGIG (reference sequence). V was pared by 2 bases and J by 4 bases, with 9 bases between. The CDR3 has 12 residues. Here the CDR3 reads CAWSRIPYEQYF. CDR3 coding DNA: TGTGCCTGGAGTCGGATACCTTACGAGCAGTACTTC.